Below, 3 T cell receptor beta chains from the same sample are listed, as sequenced in a study of OX40 agonist ivuxolimab in advanced cancers. Method: immunoSEQ multiplex PCR; TCRdb's copy keeps in-frame clones and lacks some. This sample carries about 64,000 clones, about 88% of them seen once, and the ten largest clones take roughly 0.66%. The material sequenced was CD4+ or CD8+ T cells sorted from blood, taken in a trial of the OX40 agonist ivuxolimab. These receptors were collected from an adult with an advanced solid tumor such as melanoma, head and neck, liver or kidney cancer.

The rearrangement joins TRBV2 to TRBJ2-1; D remains unclear. V gave up 4 bases and J gave up 8 bases, with 12 bases separating them. The CDR3 length is 13 residues. Germline V gene data show CDR1 as SNHLY and CDR2 as FYNNEI. CDR3 protein: CASSARNTDEQFF. The CDR3 nucleotides are TGTGCCAGCAGTGCTCGGAATACCGATGAGCAGTTCTTC.

The chain links TRBV7-2 to TRBJ2-1; possibly TRBD1 or TRBD2 for D (6 bases each). Between the trimmed V and J ends, which lost 2 bases and 6 bases, there was a span of 17 bases. The length of the CDR3 is 16 residues. CDR1 SGHTA and CDR2 FQGNSA come from the germline V gene. The CDR3 bases are TGTGCCAGCAGCTTACAAGGAAGACTAGGGGGCAATGAGCAGTTCTTC. Protein product: CASSLQGRLGGNEQFF.

This sequence joins TRBV11-2 and TRBJ2-1; 8 bases match TRBD2. Germline V gene sequence: CDR1 SGHAT, CDR2 FQNNGV. This CDR3 spans 14 amino acids. The V segment lost 3 bases and the J segment 7 bases; nucleotides outside the gene matches: 5. In DNA form, the CDR3 reads TGTGCCAGCAGCTTCGGACTAGCCCTTAATGAGCAGTTCTTC. Translating it yields CASSFGLALNEQFF.